Shown below are 31 T cell receptor beta chains from a single sample sequenced in a study of blood T cell repertoires in COVID-19. TCRdb's table, derived via immunoSEQ multiplex PCR, lists solely in-frame clones and lacks some. The table lists approximately 130,000 clones, approximately 80% of them singletons. Sequencing was performed on peripheral blood. These receptors were collected from an elderly man with acute or convalescent COVID-19.

This clone was counted a single time. This chain uses TRBV5-6 with TRBJ2-5; 9 bases are a match to TRBD2. Germline V gene sequence: CDR1 SGHDT, CDR2 YYEEEE. After removal of 2 bases from V and 1 base from J, the junction contained 6 bases not matched to a gene. The CDR3 spans 16 residues. The CDR3 loop reads CASSFFLAGFQETQYF. The CDR3 DNA reads as TGTGCCAGCAGCTTTTTCCTAGCGGGGTTCCAAGAGACCCAGTACTTC. Supplemented by reference TRBV5-6 and TRBJ2-5, the full variable domain reads DAGVTQSPTHLIKTRGQQVTLRCSPKSGHDTVSWYQQALGQGPQFIFQYYEEEERQRGNFPDRFSGHQFPNYSSELNVNALLLGDSALYLCASSFFLAGFQETQYFGPGTRLLVL.

This clone was picked up one time. The DNA of the CDR3 is TGTGCCTGGGGGACAGGGCTTGGATCCGGGGAGCTGTTTTTT. It yields the protein CAWGTGLGSGELFF. The rearrangement links TRBV30 to TRBJ2-2; the match to TRBD1 covers 9 bases. Per the germline V gene, CDR1 is GTSNPN and CDR2 is SVGIG (reference sequence). J was trimmed by 6 bases and V by 5 bases; bases with no gene match: 7. The CDR3 totals 14 residues.

The genes are TRBV28 and TRBJ2-7; D is possibly TRBD2 (6 bases). V lost 4 bases, J lost 1 base, and 17 bases lay in between. Germline values: CDR1 MDHEN, CDR2 SYDVKM. The CDR3 has 16 residues. CDR3 protein: CASSSTIRTNSYEQYF. CDR3 nucleotide sequence: TGTGCCAGCAGTTCCACCATCCGGACTAATTCCTACGAGCAGTACTTC. Looking up the rest from reference TRBV28 and TRBJ2-7 gives the full variable domain: DVKVTQSSRYLVKRTGEKVFLECVQDMDHENMFWYRQDPGLGLRLIYFSYDVKMKEKGDIPEGYSVSREKKERFSLILESASTNQTSMYLCASSSTIRTNSYEQYFGPGTRLTVT.

The CDR3 region is CASSYSFGGQVGTEAFF. The CDR3 DNA is TGTGCCAGCAGTTACTCGTTCGGGGGGCAAGTTGGGACTGAAGCTTTCTTT. The V and J genes are TRBV6-2 or TRBV6-3 and TRBJ1-1; maybe TRBD1 (6 bases). The CDR3 runs 17 residues. CDR1 is MNHEY, CDR2 SVGEGT, per germline. Trimming left V 0 bases short and J 5 bases short, with 19 bases between.

This clone was observed a few times. V and J are TRBV4-1 and TRBJ2-3, with D tentatively TRBD1 (6 bases). The CDR3 is made up of 16 amino acids. Germline V gene sequence: CDR1 MGHRA, CDR2 YSYEKL. V lost 4 bases, J lost 0 bases, and 14 bases lay in between. As DNA, the CDR3 is TGCGCCAGCAGCCCGGGACACGCCATCAGCACAGATACGCAGTATTTT. Protein sequence: CASSPGHAISTDTQYF.

This sequence joins TRBV3-1 (or the pseudogene TRBV3-2) and TRBJ1-2; D might be TRBD1 (6 bases). This CDR3 is 15 amino acids long. The V and J ends lost 4 bases and 5 bases respectively, with 17 bases between them. Germline lookup yields CDR1 LGHDT and CDR2 YNNKEL (reference sequence). In nucleotides, the CDR3 is TGTGCCAGCAGCCCCACAGGGTTATTTGGGTATGGCTACACCTTC. Translation gives CASSPTGLFGYGYTF.

The rearrangement links TRBV19 to TRBJ1-2, with 7 nucleotides matching TRBD1. The trim removed 7 bases at V and 3 bases at J, leaving 8 bases unmatched. Germline CDR1 is LNHDA and CDR2 is SQIVND (reference sequence). This CDR3 has 14 residues. CDR3 in DNA: TGTGCCAGTACTCTCCGGGACAGCTACTATGGCTACACCTTC. Translated, it gives CASTLRDSYYGYTF.

This rearrangement joins TRBV3-1 (or the pseudogene TRBV3-2) to TRBJ1-1; D uncertain. The CDR3 consists of 13 residues. V dropped 4 bases and J dropped 1 base, with 7 bases sitting between them. The germline V gene has CDR1 LGHDT and CDR2 YNNKEL (reference sequence). The CDR3 spells CASSPSGNTEAFF. CDR3 coding DNA: TGTGCCAGCAGCCCTTCAGGGAACACTGAAGCTTTCTTT.

The chain joins TRBV7-2 to TRBJ2-4, with TRBD1 identical over 10 bases. There are 14 residues in the CDR3. The germline V gene has CDR1 SGHTA and CDR2 FQGNSA. The ends lost 4 bases at V and 5 bases at J; junction bases unmatched: 2. DNA for the CDR3: TGTGCCAGCAGCTGGACAGGGGGGGAAAACATTCAGTACTTC. Translated: CASSWTGGENIQYF.

This clone was recorded once. The chain has TRBV25-1 and TRBJ2-3; possibly TRBD2 for D (5 bases). Trimming removed 2 bases from V and 2 bases from J, with 11 bases in between. The length of the CDR3 is 15 residues. Germline CDR1 reads MGHDK; CDR2 reads SYGVNS. The CDR3 nucleotides read TGTGCCAGCAGTGAAGGACGGGGTACCACAGATACGCAGTATTTT. This codes for CASSEGRGTTDTQYF.

The sample holds one count of this clone. The genes are TRBV19 and TRBJ2-7; perhaps TRBD2 as D (6 bases). The CDR3 sequence is 13 residues long. The V end was cut by 9 bases, the J end by 1 base, with 13 bases between. Germline values: CDR1 LNHDA, CDR2 SQIVND (reference sequence). The chain's CDR3 is CASGDLRSYEQYF. The CDR3 region has the DNA TGTGCCAGCGGGGACTTGAGGTCCTACGAGCAGTACTTC.

V gene TRBV6-2 or TRBV6-3 combines with J gene TRBJ2-7, with a weak D call TRBD2 (6 bases). V gave up 6 bases and J gave up 3 bases, with 9 bases separating them. The CDR3 length is 12 residues. Germline-derived CDR1 and CDR2 are MNHEY and SVGEGT. CDR3 sequence: CASSPGGYEQYF. CDR3 DNA: TGTGCCAGCAGCCCCGGGGGCTACGAGCAGTACTTC.

The CDR3 DNA is TGTGCCAGCAGCTCGGTCGCCGCGGGGACCTACGAGCAGTACTTC. Translating gives CASSSVAAGTYEQYF. The chain links TRBV5-8 to TRBJ2-7, with D maybe TRBD2 (6 bases). The germline V and J ends were trimmed by 3 bases and 2 bases, with 15 bases remaining between them. The CDR3 covers 15 residues. CDR1 is SGHTS, CDR2 YDEGEE, per germline.

The chain has TRBV6-1 and TRBJ1-1, with a tentative D call TRBD1 (6 bases). The CDR3 runs 14 residues. V was shortened by 3 bases and J by 7 bases, with 15 bases between the two germline ends. Per the germline V gene, CDR1 is MNHNS and CDR2 is SASEGT. The CDR3 sequence: CASSDRGGLGEAFF. As DNA, the CDR3 is TGTGCCAGCAGTGATAGGGGGGGTTTGGGTGAAGCTTTCTTT.

This clone was observed once. The V call is TRBV7-2, the J call TRBJ2-7; 7 bases match TRBD1. CDR3 length equals 14 residues. Per germline, CDR1 SGHTA and CDR2 FQGNSA. V dropped 4 bases and J dropped 7; count of bases not matched to a gene: 10. The DNA of the CDR3 is TGTGCCAGCAGCTGGGGGAAGGGGGCGCAAGAGCAGTACTTC. This encodes CASSWGKGAQEQYF.

The CDR3 nucleotides are TGTGCCAGCAGTCCGTACCGGGACAGGGGGCGCGAGCAGTACTTC. This encodes CASSPYRDRGREQYF. This rearrangement joins TRBV27 to TRBJ2-7; 12 nucleotides line up with TRBD1. This CDR3 region has 15 residues. Per germline, CDR1 MNHEY and CDR2 SMNVEV (reference sequence). V dropped 5 bases and J dropped 6; count of bases not matched to a gene: 8.

The chain employs TRBV18 and TRBJ2-5; D call uncertain. V lost 3 bases and J 0 bases, leaving 14 bases between the germline ends. The germline V gene has CDR1 KGHSH and CDR2 LQKENI. The CDR3 extends over 16 amino acids. CDR3 loop: CASSPPPDSYQETQYF. For the CDR3, the DNA is TGTGCCAGCTCACCTCCACCCGACTCGTACCAAGAGACCCAGTACTTC.

The chain employs TRBV27 and TRBJ1-2; 11 bases map to TRBD1. CDR1 is MNHEY, CDR2 SMNVEV, per germline (reference sequence). This CDR3 spans 16 amino acids. The junction had 8 bases not matched to a gene; V was cut back by 4 bases and J by 4 bases. DNA for the CDR3: TGTGCCAGCAGTTCTCTGTCGGACAGGGGGCTCTATGGCTACACCTTC. Translated: CASSSLSDRGLYGYTF.

The chain carries TRBV28 and TRBJ2-7; D possibly corresponds to TRBD2 (5 bases). The CDR3 extends over 12 amino acids. The V gene lost 6 bases and the J gene lost 3 bases, with 9 bases spanning the gap. Germline lookup yields CDR1 MDHEN and CDR2 SYDVKM. As DNA, the CDR3 is TGTGCCAGCAGCTTCGGGGACTACGAGCAGTACTTC. Translated, it gives CASSFGDYEQYF.

The chain recombines TRBV10-3 with TRBJ1-2; D may be TRBD1 (5 bases). The V gene's germline CDR1 is ENHRY and CDR2 SYGVKD. Deletions cut 3 bases from V and 4 bases from J, with 12 bases between. The CDR3 contains 14 residues. This CDR3 reads CAISEGAGPYGYTF. CDR3 sequence (DNA): TGTGCCATCAGTGAAGGGGCAGGTCCCTATGGCTACACCTTC.

The gene calls are TRBV4-2 and TRBJ2-1; 11 bases fit TRBD2. The V segment lost 1 base and the J segment 7 bases; nucleotides outside the gene matches: 6. Germline-derived CDR1 and CDR2 are LGHNA and YNFKEQ. The CDR3 sequence is 16 residues long. In nucleotides, the CDR3 is TGTGCCAGCAGCCAAGTTCAGGCTAGCGGGGGGAATGAGCAGTTCTTC. Translating gives CASSQVQASGGNEQFF.

The chain joins TRBV7-8 to TRBJ1-1; D is perhaps TRBD1 (5 bases). The CDR3 is 16 residues long. Germline V gene data show CDR1 as SGHVS and CDR2 as FQNEAQ. Trimming took off 4 bases at V and 1 base at J, with 16 bases between the two ends. DNA for the CDR3: TGTGCCAGCAGCTCGATGGTCGGGCAGGGGAACACTGAAGCTTTCTTT. Protein: CASSSMVGQGNTEAFF.

The rearrangement uses TRBV4-2 and TRBJ1-1; the D gene is possibly TRBD1 (6 bases). Germline V gives CDR1 LGHNA, CDR2 YNFKEQ. CDR3 length: 18 amino acids. V was shortened by 0 bases and J by 1 base, with 18 bases between the two germline ends. The DNA for the CDR3 is TGTGCCAGCAGCCAAGATTTGGTAGGGACAACGACGAACACTGAAGCTTTCTTT. Translating it yields CASSQDLVGTTTNTEAFF.

The chain employs TRBV18 and TRBJ1-3; D is ambiguous. V was pared by 6 bases and J by 4 bases, with 13 bases between. The CDR3 length is 14 residues. Germline lookup yields CDR1 KGHSH and CDR2 LQKENI. CDR3 coding DNA: TGTGCCAGCTCCAGACTAATGGACGGAAACACCATATATTTT. Amino acid sequence: CASSRLMDGNTIYF.

The chain uses TRBV7-6 and TRBJ2-3; 10 nucleotides line up with TRBD2. This CDR3 has 15 residues. V lost 5 bases and J lost 4; bases outside the gene matches: 6. Germline V lookup: CDR1 SGHVS, CDR2 FNYEAQ. The CDR3 region is CASSPQAGGPDTQYF. DNA for the CDR3: TGTGCCAGCAGCCCCCAAGCGGGGGGGCCAGATACGCAGTATTTT. The full variable domain, completed using reference TRBV7-6 and TRBJ2-3, is GAGVSQSPRYKVTKRGQDVALRCDPISGHVSLYWYRQALGQGPEFLTYFNYEAQQDKSGLPNDRFSAERPEGSISTLTIQRTEQRDSAMYRCASSPQAGGPDTQYFGPGTRLTVL.

This clone was observed a few times. The genes are TRBV19 and TRBJ1-2; 7 nucleotides line up with TRBD1. Per germline, CDR1 LNHDA and CDR2 SQIVND (reference sequence). This CDR3 contains 15 residues. Trimming at V came to 5 bases and at J to 8 bases, leaving 14 bases not matched to a gene. The CDR3 DNA follows: TGTGCCAGTAGTCCCCGGACAGGAGGGACCGGGGGCTACACCTTC. Encoded protein: CASSPRTGGTGGYTF.

The chain joins TRBV19 to TRBJ1-5, with 8 nucleotides matching TRBD1. Trimming took 5 bases from V and 1 from J; bases not matched to a gene: 4. CDR3 length equals 15 residues. Germline CDR1 LNHDA, CDR2 SQIVND (reference sequence). CDR3 DNA: TGTGCCAGTAGTTCGGACAGGGTAAGCAATCAGCCCCAGCATTTT. Translation gives CASSSDRVSNQPQHF.

The chain carries TRBV5-8 and TRBJ2-3, with TRBD2 identical over 9 bases. Trimming cost V 0 bases and J 6 bases; bases outside gene matches: 5. This CDR3 region has 15 residues. The germline gives CDR1 SGHTS, CDR2 YDEGEE. CDR3 residues: CASSLAGLAADTQYF. CDR3 in DNA: TGTGCCAGCAGCTTGGCGGGACTAGCTGCGGATACGCAGTATTTT.

For the CDR3, the DNA is TGTGCCAGCAGGGTCCCTCAGGGGGCGGGGACTGAAGCTTTCTTT. It encodes CASRVPQGAGTEAFF. The chain links TRBV7-2 to TRBJ1-1, with 8 bases aligning to TRBD1. J gave up 5 bases and V 6 bases, and 11 bases lay outside the gene matches. Per the germline V gene, CDR1 is SGHTA and CDR2 is FQGNSA. The CDR3 runs 15 residues.

The V call is TRBV11-3, the J call TRBJ2-1; 8 bases match TRBD2. Germline V gene data show CDR1 as SGHNT and CDR2 as YENEEA. J gave up 5 bases and V 5 bases, and 8 bases lay outside the gene matches. The CDR3 runs 15 residues. CDR3: CASSAGTRAHNEQFF. The CDR3 coding sequence is TGTGCCAGCAGCGCCGGGACTAGGGCCCACAATGAGCAGTTCTTC. Drawing the rest from reference TRBV11-3 and TRBJ2-1, the complete variable domain is EAGVVQSPRYKIIEKKQPVAFWCNPISGHNTLYWYLQNLGQGPELLIRYENEEAVDDSQLPKDRFSAERLKGVDSTLKIQPAELGDSAVYLCASSAGTRAHNEQFFGPGTRLTVL.

The chain carries TRBV3-1 (or the pseudogene TRBV3-2) and TRBJ1-2; TRBD1 matches 10 bases. V lost 5 bases and J lost 4; bases outside the gene matches: 16. This CDR3 has 18 residues. CDR1 and CDR2 from the germline V gene are LGHDT and YNNKEL (reference sequence). The CDR3 loop reads CASSATGTGVRVGYGYTF. CDR3 coding DNA: TGTGCCAGCAGCGCGACCGGGACAGGGGTTCGAGTTGGCTATGGCTACACCTTC.